The sequence of this TCR beta chain was determined in a study of blood T cell repertoires in COVID-19. Across the whole study: Sample material is recorded as cDNA or gDNA derived from T cells, B-cell-depleted T cells, or PBMCs.

Per the germline V gene, CDR1 is KGHDR and CDR2 is SFDVKD. The CDR3 consists of 16 residues. The V gene lost 3 bases and the J gene lost 6 bases, with 16 bases spanning the gap. Individuals drawn from approximately 26 US areas were roughly 18 to 95 years old. Categorization into cohorts depended on clinical history that participants reported. Each recovered donor of Cohort 3 presented with two negative PCRs, clearance, or symptom resolution. The table came from immunoSEQ multiplex PCR; TCRdb's copy has only in-frame clones and leaves some out. The sample lists about 220,000 clones, roughly 84% occurring once.

The chain recombines TRBV24-1 with TRBJ2-2; tentatively, D is TRBD2 (6 bases). Material: PBMCs or T cells enriched from blood (not recorded which). This TCR derives from a woman between 40 and 55 years old who had recovered from COVID-19. CDR3 coding DNA: TGTGCCACCAGTGATGCGGGGAAATTAAGCGCCGGGGAGCTGTTTTTT. It yields the protein CATSDAGKLSAGELFF.